Each of the 20 T cell receptor beta chains below was sequenced from the same sample in a study of cytotoxic CD8 clonotypes in ibrutinib-treated CLL listed by TCRdb under 2021. The sample's time point label, in plain terms: 12 months on ibrutinib. Receptors were amplified or captured by the immunoSEQ multiplex PCR assay. TCRdb took over this immuneACCESS table, retaining in-frame rearrangements with V and J assigned. Such tables are incomplete; in checked studies, under half of the missing clones stem from an unresolved V gene, and the remainder is unexplained. Within this sample are about 44,000 clones, with over 60% of them counted one time only. The top ten clones comprise 13% of the sample. Sequences were derived from PBMCs, sampled after 12 months of ibrutinib treatment. These receptors all come from a human donor with chronic lymphocytic leukemia.

V and J are TRBV5-1 and TRBJ2-1, with 7 bases aligning to TRBD1. V shed 2 bases, J shed 6 bases, and the junction held 11 bases outside the gene matches. The CDR3 covers 16 residues. Per germline, CDR1 SGHRS and CDR2 YFSETQ. The CDR3 nucleotides read TGCGCCAGCAGCTTAGGCCAGGGGGTCAGCATCAATGAGCAGTTCTTC. It translates to CASSLGQGVSINEQFF.

The rearrangement joins TRBV4-1 to TRBJ2-5; D gene unclear. V dropped 2 bases and J dropped 5 bases, with 15 bases sitting between them. Germline V gives CDR1 MGHRA, CDR2 YSYEKL. This CDR3 comprises 15 residues. CDR3 protein: CASSQNPAAPETQYF. The CDR3 bases are TGCGCCAGCAGCCAAAACCCGGCGGCCCCCGAGACCCAGTACTTC.

This chain uses TRBV29-1 with TRBJ1-1; D gene ambiguous. The germline V gene has CDR1 SQVTM and CDR2 ANQGSEA. Deletions cut 5 bases from V and 1 base from J, with 5 bases between. The CDR3 runs to 11 residues. CDR3 region: CSVQQNTEAFF. The CDR3, as DNA: TGCAGCGTTCAACAGAACACTGAAGCTTTCTTT. The complete variable domain, with remaining parts taken from reference TRBV29-1 and TRBJ1-1, reads SAVISQKPSRDICQRGTSLTIQCQVDSQVTMMFWYRQQPGQSLTLIATANQGSEATYESGFVIDKFPISRPNLTFSTLTVSNMSPEDSSIYLCSVQQNTEAFFGQGTRLTVV.

The chain employs TRBV7-9 and TRBJ2-5; weak D call: TRBD2 (5 bases). Germline lookup yields CDR1 SEHNR and CDR2 FQNEAQ (reference sequence). The V end lost 6 bases, the J end lost 5 bases, and 16 bases lay between the germline ends. This CDR3 spans 14 amino acids. CDR3 nucleotide sequence: TGTGCCAGCAGTCACAACGGGGTCCGGGAGACCCAGTACTTC. Translation gives CASSHNGVRETQYF.

The V call is TRBV5-6, the J call TRBJ2-2; unclear D gene. The CDR3 totals 16 residues. The V end was cut by 0 bases, the J end by 6 bases, with 15 bases between. Germline values: CDR1 SGHDT, CDR2 YYEEEE. The CDR3 here is CASSLETLGSSGELFF. The CDR3 DNA is TGTGCCAGCAGCTTGGAAACCTTGGGCAGTTCCGGGGAGCTGTTTTTT.

CDR3 in DNA: TGTGCCAGCAGTTACAAAAATTCTCGAACCTACGAGCAGTACTTC. Translation gives CASSYKNSRTYEQYF. The V call is TRBV6-6, the J call TRBJ2-7; the D is unclear. This CDR3 contains 15 residues. V was trimmed by 2 bases and J by 2 bases, leaving 13 bases between them. Germline loops: CDR1 MNHNY, CDR2 SVGAGI (reference sequence).

The chain recombines TRBV9 with TRBJ2-7, with D perhaps TRBD2 (6 bases). Germline values: CDR1 SGDLS, CDR2 YYNGEE. V gave up 2 bases and J gave up 2 bases, with 11 bases separating them. There are 14 residues in the CDR3. The CDR3 DNA is TGTGCCAGCAGCGTCGGGACTGTAGCCTACGAGCAGTACTTC. Protein: CASSVGTVAYEQYF.

The genes are TRBV11-2 and TRBJ1-3; no definite D call. V lost 3 bases and J lost 3, with 12 bases in between. The CDR3 covers 15 residues. CDR1 and CDR2 (germline): SGHAT, FQNNGV. The CDR3 region has the DNA TGTGCCAGCAGCTTTGACCGGGTCAGTGGAAACACCATATATTTT. Amino acid sequence: CASSFDRVSGNTIYF.

This clone has a handful of counts. The chain has TRBV5-1 and TRBJ1-4, with 9 bases aligning to TRBD1. Germline V gives CDR1 SGHRS, CDR2 YFSETQ. V gave up 3 bases and J gave up 8 bases; unmatched junction bases: 5. The CDR3 has 14 residues. CDR3 bases: TGCGCCAGCAGCTGGGGACAGGGTAAAGAAAAACTGTTTTTT. It translates to CASSWGQGKEKLFF.

This chain links TRBV7-2 with TRBJ2-5; 11 bases line up with TRBD2. CDR1 is SGHTA and CDR2 is FQGNSA in the germline V gene. This CDR3 is 18 amino acids long. Unmatched junction bases numbered 13, after V lost 5 bases and J lost 2 bases. The CDR3: CASSRTSGLTTRQETQYF. For the CDR3, the DNA is TGTGCCAGCAGCCGGACTAGCGGGCTCACTACACGGCAAGAGACCCAGTACTTC.

The chain combines TRBV15 with TRBJ2-5; TRBD2 might be the D (6 bases). Trimming shortened V by 0 bases and J by 4 bases, and 12 bases separated the two germline ends. The CDR3 extends over 15 amino acids. CDR1 is LNHNV and CDR2 is YYDKDF in the germline V gene (reference sequence). CDR3 DNA: TGTGCCACCAGCAGAGATCGGGCGGGGAGAGAGACCCAGTACTTC. This codes for CATSRDRAGRETQYF.

The genes are TRBV27 and TRBJ2-7, with D tentatively TRBD1 (5 bases). The germline CDR1 and CDR2 sequences are MNHEY and SMNVEV (reference sequence). Trimming shortened V by 3 bases and J by 6 bases, and 9 bases separated the two germline ends. The CDR3 length is 12 residues. The CDR3 DNA reads TGTGCCAGCAGTTTTAGGCAGGGCGAGCAGTACTTC. This gives the protein CASSFRQGEQYF.

The chain is built from TRBV9 and TRBJ1-1, with no clear D. The CDR3 is made up of 14 amino acids. The germline V gene encodes CDR1 SGDLS and CDR2 YYNGEE. Trimming took off 0 bases at V and 4 bases at J, with 10 bases between the two ends. The CDR3 spells CASSVAGSGTEAFF. The CDR3, as DNA: TGTGCCAGCAGCGTAGCGGGGTCGGGCACTGAAGCTTTCTTT.

This clone has more than one count but fewer than ten. V usage is TRBV6-5 and J usage is TRBJ2-7; D assignment may be TRBD1 or TRBD2 (8 bases each). V lost 7 bases and J 7 bases, leaving 17 bases between the germline ends. CDR1 and CDR2 from the germline V gene are MNHEY and SVGAGI. The CDR3 runs to 13 residues. CDR3 nucleotides: TGTGCCAGCACCCGGACAGGGACTAGTGAGCAGTACTTC. Protein sequence: CASTRTGTSEQYF.

J is TRBJ2-1 and V is TRBV5-6; D is uncertain. This CDR3 is built from 15 residues. With 4 bases removed from V and 0 bases from J, the gap between germline ends came to 11 bases. Germline-derived CDR1 and CDR2 are SGHDT and YYEEEE. The CDR3 DNA is TGTGCCAGCAGCCCGGTGGCCCGCTCCTACAATGAGCAGTTCTTC. It specifies CASSPVARSYNEQFF.

The CDR3, as DNA: TGTGCCAGTAGCAGAGGGGGACTCGCTTACGAGCAGTACTTC. As protein: CASSRGGLAYEQYF. The V call is TRBV19, the J call TRBJ2-7; D may be TRBD1 or TRBD2 (6 bases each). CDR1 and CDR2 from the germline V gene are LNHDA and SQIVND (reference sequence). Between the trimmed V and J ends, which lost 6 bases and 4 bases, there was a span of 16 bases. The CDR3 totals 14 residues.

V is TRBV2 and J is TRBJ2-7; D may correspond to TRBD1 or TRBD2 (5 bases each). The CDR3 is 14 amino acids. Germline loops: CDR1 SNHLY, CDR2 FYNNEI. V was trimmed by 8 bases and J by 4 bases, leaving 18 bases between them. The CDR3 nucleotides read TGTGCCAGCTTGGGAATGATGGGGGTATACGAGCAGTACTTC. As protein: CASLGMMGVYEQYF. Together with reference TRBV2 and TRBJ2-7, the CDR3 gives the full variable domain: EPEVTQTPSHQVTQMGQEVILRCVPISNHLYFYWYRQILGQKVEFLVSFYNNEISEKSEIFDDQFSVERPDGSNFTLKIRSTKLEDSAMYFCASLGMMGVYEQYFGPGTRLTVT.

This chain joins TRBV18 and TRBJ1-5, with D possibly TRBD1 on 6 matching bases. The germline V and J ends were trimmed by 4 bases and 11 bases, with 15 bases remaining between them. The CDR3 sequence is 13 residues long. Per the germline V gene, CDR1 is KGHSH and CDR2 is LQKENI. The CDR3 is CASSLQGPRAQHF. The CDR3 DNA reads TGTGCCAGCTCACTTCAGGGGCCCCGGGCCCAGCATTTT. Drawing the rest from reference TRBV18 and TRBJ1-5, the complete variable domain is NAGVMQNPRHLVRRRGQEARLRCSPMKGHSHVYWYRQLPEEGLKFMVYLQKENIIDESGMPKERFSAEFPKEGPSILRIQQVVRGDSAAYFCASSLQGPRAQHFGDGTRLSIL.

This clone was seen a few times. The chain is built from TRBV20-1 and TRBJ2-1, with D unclear. Looked up from germline, CDR1 is DFQATT and CDR2 is SNEGSKA (reference sequence). Trimming shortened V by 6 bases and J by 7 bases, and 7 bases separated the two germline ends. This CDR3 region has 10 residues. Written as DNA, the CDR3 is TGCAGTGCCGAGATGAATGAGCAGTTCTTC. This translates into CSAEMNEQFF.

The rearrangement links TRBV5-1 to TRBJ2-7; D is uncertain. V dropped 3 bases and J dropped 2 bases, with 3 bases sitting between them. The CDR3 runs 11 residues. Germline V gives CDR1 SGHRS, CDR2 YFSETQ. The CDR3 sequence: CASSSTYEQYF. The DNA of the CDR3 is TGCGCCAGCAGCTCAACCTACGAGCAGTACTTC.